One sample yielded the 7 T cell receptor beta chains listed below, sequenced in a study of blood T cell repertoires in COVID-19. Some clones are missing from TCRdb's copy, which holds only in-frame ones; the method was immunoSEQ multiplex PCR. The data hold fewer than 120,000 clones, with 75% to 80% observed a single time. The sample taken for sequencing was peripheral blood. All receptors derive from a woman aged 80 or over with active or convalescent COVID-19.

V usage is TRBV5-1 and J usage is TRBJ2-3; 11 positions agree with TRBD2. The V segment lost 0 bases and the J segment 2 bases; nucleotides outside the gene matches: 5. The CDR3 has 17 amino acids. CDR1 and CDR2 (germline): SGHRS, YFSETQ. The CDR3 spells CASSLALAGGITDTQYF. CDR3 sequence (DNA): TGCGCCAGCAGCTTGGCTCTAGCGGGAGGCATCACAGATACGCAGTATTTT.

The chain carries TRBV5-1 and TRBJ2-5; D gene ambiguous. Germline V gene sequence: CDR1 SGHRS, CDR2 YFSETQ. V lost 0 bases to trimming and J lost 5 bases, with 14 bases between them. CDR3 length equals 15 residues. Written as DNA, the CDR3 is TGCGCCAGCAGCTTGGCTGGTCTAGGTTATGAGACCCAGTACTTC. Translated, it gives CASSLAGLGYETQYF.

The CDR3 DNA follows: TGTGCCAGTAGTATTAGCCGGGACAGGGAGCTGAATGAGCAGTTCTTC. Its protein product is CASSISRDRELNEQFF. The rearrangement joins TRBV19 to TRBJ2-1, with TRBD1 matching 9 bases. The CDR3 is made up of 16 amino acids. The V and J ends lost 3 bases and 7 bases, in that order; junction bases with no gene match: 10. Germline lookup yields CDR1 LNHDA and CDR2 SQIVND (reference sequence).

For the CDR3, the DNA is TGCAGCGTTGGATCCGGGTTCGAGCAGTACTTC. This codes for CSVGSGFEQYF. The gene calls are TRBV29-1 and TRBJ2-7; unclear D gene. Trimming took off 4 bases at V and 6 bases at J, with 10 bases between the two ends. CDR1 and CDR2 from the germline V gene are SQVTM and ANQGSEA. This CDR3 has 11 residues.

This clone was seen only a few times. CDR3 loop: CASSGDTGGTEAFF. In DNA, the CDR3 is TGCGCCAGCAGCGGCGATACAGGGGGAACTGAAGCTTTCTTT. The chain carries TRBV5-1 and TRBJ1-1, with TRBD1 identical over 8 bases. Trimming at V came to 4 bases and at J to 5 bases, leaving 7 bases not matched to a gene. Germline assignment: CDR1 SGHRS and CDR2 YFSETQ. The CDR3 sequence is 14 residues long.

The count of this clone is one. The CDR3 bases are TGCGCCAGCAGCCTGGACTACCAGACGTTAGCCGGGGAGCTGTTTTTT. It specifies CASSLDYQTLAGELFF. The V call is TRBV5-1, the J call TRBJ2-2, with D possibly being TRBD2 (6 bases). The CDR3 contains 16 residues. CDR1 is SGHRS, CDR2 YFSETQ, per germline. Between the trimmed V and J ends, which lost 4 bases and 6 bases, there was a span of 19 bases.

V and J are TRBV4-2 and TRBJ2-1, with 12 bases aligning to TRBD2. The V segment lost 5 bases and the J segment 2 bases; nucleotides outside the gene matches: 4. There are 16 residues in the CDR3. Germline lookup yields CDR1 LGHNA and CDR2 YNFKEQ. The CDR3 DNA sequence: TGTGCCAGCAGCGAACGACTAGCGGGGGCCTACAATGAGCAGTTCTTC. This translates into CASSERLAGAYNEQFF.